Reported below is one TCR beta chain. Its antigen is still unknown. Repertoires were sampled repeatedly during chemoradiotherapy. This specimen comes from a study of chemoradiotherapy in HPV16-positive cancers. In the study overall: Candidate HPV-specific T-cell clones and common TCR motifs came from functional assays in a couple of HPV16-positive patients. Study results and limitations: During treatment, candidate HPV-specific clones and E7-related motifs expanded in tumor. In HPV16-positive patients, HPV-responsive T-cell expansion tracked better recurrence-free survival.

The germline V gene encodes CDR1 SGDLS and CDR2 YYNGEE. The CDR3 loop spans 13 amino acids. V shed 0 bases and J 13 bases; nucleotides not matched to a gene: 5. Sequencing used immunoSEQ multiplex PCR; TCRdb keeps in-frame clones, though not all of them. Among around 15,000 clones listed, over 70% were seen once. This receptor was taken from a human donor with HPV-associated anogenital cancer. This sample was taken from a patient who underwent chemoradiotherapy. This chain joins TRBV9 and TRBJ1-4; 8 bases map to TRBD1. CDR3 protein: CASSVGTGTGLFF. In DNA form, the CDR3 reads TGTGCCAGCAGCGTAGGGACCGGGACAGGACTGTTTTTT.